A single sample gave rise to the 4 T cell receptor beta chains below, sequenced in a study of vaccination effects on CD4 cells after COVID-19. Sequencing followed a ViraFEST assay step that expanded antigen-specific CD4+ T cells with viral peptide pools. Cultured cells yielded isolated CD4+ T cells after 10 to 11 days. All vaccine recipients tested negative for nucleocapsid antibodies and had never contracted SARS-CoV-2 infection. Which antigens these TCRs recognize remains unknown. TCRdb's copy holds only in-frame clones and misses some; the assay was immunoSEQ multiplex PCR. Of about 73,000 clones listed, under 80% are singletons. The source material was CD4+ T cells from PBMCs cultured with SARS-CoV-2 spike peptides, sampled before COVID-19 vaccination. The receptor source for this set is a human donor who received a COVID-19 vaccine.

V gene TRBV5-6 combines with J gene TRBJ2-3; no firm D call. The CDR3 extends over 14 amino acids. Trimming took 0 bases from V and 0 from J, leaving 5 bases between them. Looked up from germline, CDR1 is SGHDT and CDR2 is YYEEEE. The DNA for the CDR3 is TGTGCCAGCAGCTTGGGCAGCAGCACAGATACGCAGTATTTT. This translates into CASSLGSSTDTQYF.

The rearrangement joins TRBV28 to TRBJ1-2, with TRBD1 identical over 9 bases. Unmatched junction bases numbered 9, after V lost 2 bases and J lost 8 bases. The CDR3 length is 15 residues. Per germline, CDR1 MDHEN and CDR2 SYDVKM. The CDR3 spells CASSLSKQGARGYTF. The CDR3 DNA follows: TGTGCCAGCAGTTTAAGTAAACAGGGGGCTCGGGGCTACACCTTC.

V usage is TRBV18 and J usage is TRBJ2-7; tentatively, D is TRBD1 (7 bases). The CDR3 covers 13 residues. The V gene's germline CDR1 is KGHSH and CDR2 LQKENI. Trimming pared 8 bases from V and 5 bases from J, leaving 16 bases between. CDR3 sequence reads: CASASRGEDEQYV. CDR3 sequence (DNA): TGTGCCAGCGCCAGCAGGGGGGAGGACGAGCAGTACGTC.

The rearrangement uses TRBV19 and TRBJ2-5; D ambiguous. Germline CDR1 reads LNHDA; CDR2 reads SQIVND (reference sequence). The CDR3 covers 11 residues. V was clipped by 3 bases and J by 4 bases, with 3 bases between them. The CDR3 DNA sequence: TGTGCCAGTAGTATGGGAGAGACCCAGTACTTC. Residues: CASSMGETQYF.